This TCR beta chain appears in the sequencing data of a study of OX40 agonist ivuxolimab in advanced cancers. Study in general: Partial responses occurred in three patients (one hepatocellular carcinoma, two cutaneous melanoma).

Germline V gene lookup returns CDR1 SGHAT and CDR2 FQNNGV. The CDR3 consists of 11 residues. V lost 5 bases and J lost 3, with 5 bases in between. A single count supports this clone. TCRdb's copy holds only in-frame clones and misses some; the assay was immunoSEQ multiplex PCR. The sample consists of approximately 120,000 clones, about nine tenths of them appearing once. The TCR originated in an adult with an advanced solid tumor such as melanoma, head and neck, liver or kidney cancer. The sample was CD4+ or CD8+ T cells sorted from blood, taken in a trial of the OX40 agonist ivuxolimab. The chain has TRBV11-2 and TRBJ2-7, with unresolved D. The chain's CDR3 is CASSTYYEQYF. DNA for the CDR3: TGTGCCAGCAGCACCTACTACGAGCAGTACTTC.